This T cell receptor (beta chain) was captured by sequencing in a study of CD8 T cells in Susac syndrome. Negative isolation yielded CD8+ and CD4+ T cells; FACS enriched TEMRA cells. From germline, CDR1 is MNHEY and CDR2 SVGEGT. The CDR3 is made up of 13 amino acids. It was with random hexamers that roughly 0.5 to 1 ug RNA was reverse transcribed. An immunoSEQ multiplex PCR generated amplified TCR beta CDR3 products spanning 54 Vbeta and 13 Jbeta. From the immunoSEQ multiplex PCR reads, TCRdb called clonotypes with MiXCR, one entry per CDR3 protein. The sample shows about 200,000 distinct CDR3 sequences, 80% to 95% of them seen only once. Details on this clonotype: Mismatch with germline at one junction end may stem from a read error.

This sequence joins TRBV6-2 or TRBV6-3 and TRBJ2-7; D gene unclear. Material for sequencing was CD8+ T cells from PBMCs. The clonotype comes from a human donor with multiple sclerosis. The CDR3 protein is CASSYLPSNEQYF. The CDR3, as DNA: TGTGCCAGCAGTTACCTCCCCTCCAACGAGCAGTACTTC.